This T cell receptor (beta chain) was obtained from a study of response to subunit inactivated influenza vaccine. The sample holds a few counts of this clonotype. Using its own MiXCR run on the RT-PCR reads, TCRdb lists one record per CDR3 protein. Among around 480,000 distinct CDR3 sequences listed, approximately 15% were seen once. The CDR3 has 14 amino acids. V was clipped by 1 base and J by 0 bases, with 6 bases between them. CDR1 and CDR2 from the germline V gene are LGHDT and YNNKEL (reference sequence). This receptor was obtained from a man between 50 and 69 years old who received an inactivated influenza vaccine. V is TRBV3-1 and J is TRBJ2-5; D not certain. Sequencing used CD4+ T cells sorted from PBMCs, obtained 23 to 25 months after vaccination. The CDR3 here is CASSQVSNQETQYF. The CDR3 coding sequence is TGTGCCAGCAGCCAAGTCTCTAACCAAGAGACCCAGTACTTC.